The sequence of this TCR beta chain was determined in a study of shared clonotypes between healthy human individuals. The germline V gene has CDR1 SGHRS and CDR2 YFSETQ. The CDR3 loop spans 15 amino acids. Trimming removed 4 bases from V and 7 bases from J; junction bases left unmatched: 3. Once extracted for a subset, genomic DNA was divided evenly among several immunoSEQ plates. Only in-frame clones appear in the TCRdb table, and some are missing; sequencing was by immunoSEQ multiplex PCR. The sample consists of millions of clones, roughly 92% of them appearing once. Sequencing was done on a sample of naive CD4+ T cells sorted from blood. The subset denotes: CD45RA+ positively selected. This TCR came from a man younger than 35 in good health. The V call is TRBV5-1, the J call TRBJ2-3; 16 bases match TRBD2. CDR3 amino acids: CASSLGLAGGYTQYF. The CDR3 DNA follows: TGCGCCAGCAGCCTGGGACTAGCGGGGGGGTATACGCAGTATTTT. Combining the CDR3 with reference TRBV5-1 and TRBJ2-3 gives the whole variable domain KAGVTQTPRYLIKTRGQQVTLSCSPISGHRSVSWYQQTPGQGLQFLFEYFSETQRNKGNFPGRFSGRQFSNSRSEMNVSTLELGDSALYLCASSLGLAGGYTQYFGPGTRLTVL.